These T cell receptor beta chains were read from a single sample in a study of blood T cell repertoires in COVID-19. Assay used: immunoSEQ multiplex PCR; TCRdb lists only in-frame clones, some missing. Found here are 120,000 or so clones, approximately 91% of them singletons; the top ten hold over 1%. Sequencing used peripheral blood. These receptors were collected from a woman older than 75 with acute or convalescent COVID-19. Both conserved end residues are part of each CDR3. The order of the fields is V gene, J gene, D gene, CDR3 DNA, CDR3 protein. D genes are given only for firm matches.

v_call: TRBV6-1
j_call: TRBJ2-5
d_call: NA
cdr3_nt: TGTGCCAGCAGTGAAACAAACCGGGCAGGGCCTGACTTC
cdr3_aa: CASSETNRAGPDF

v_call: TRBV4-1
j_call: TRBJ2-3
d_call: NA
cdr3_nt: TGCGCCAGCAGCCAGAGTAGCGGCTACACAGATACGCAGTATTTT
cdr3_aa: CASSQSSGYTDTQYF

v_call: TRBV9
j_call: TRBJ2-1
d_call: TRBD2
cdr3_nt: TGTGCCAGCAGCGGTTATAGCGGGTACTCCTACAATGAGCAGTTCTTC
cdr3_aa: CASSGYSGYSYNEQFF

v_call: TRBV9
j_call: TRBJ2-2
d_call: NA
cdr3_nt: TGTGCCAGCAGCAACAGGGTTAGGGACACCGGGGAGCTGTTTTTT
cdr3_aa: CASSNRVRDTGELFF

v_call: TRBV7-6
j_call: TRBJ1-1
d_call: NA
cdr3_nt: TGTGCCAGCAGCTTGCCAGGAGGGAGCACTGAAGCTTTCTTT
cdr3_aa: CASSLPGGSTEAFF

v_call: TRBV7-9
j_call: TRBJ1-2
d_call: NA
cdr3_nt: TGTGCCAGTAAACAGGGCGTGGGCTATGGCTACACCTTC
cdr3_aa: CASKQGVGYGYTF

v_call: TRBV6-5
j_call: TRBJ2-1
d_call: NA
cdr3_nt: TGTGCCAGCAGTTACCGGACTCCCAATGAGCAGTTCTTC
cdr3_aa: CASSYRTPNEQFF

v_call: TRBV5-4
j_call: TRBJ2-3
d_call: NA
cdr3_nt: TGTGCCAGCAGCTTAGACAGGCCGGTAATAGGAGCTACGCAGTATTTT
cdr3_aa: CASSLDRPVIGATQYF